This record covers a single TCR beta chain. As yet, its antigen is unknown. RNA, once extracted, was reverse transcribed into cDNA for use as the sequencing template. Clones were read by immunoSEQ multiplex PCR, and TCRdb kept only the in-frame ones, dropping some. The profile covers 170,000 or so clones, with roughly 53% appearing a single time and 10% to 15% taken by the ten largest. Treatment reported: oral pan-JAK inhibitor, 5-10 mg twice daily. The data were obtained in a study of CD8+ T cells in alopecia areata. The study, taken as a whole, reports: Baseline CD8+ expansion's link to response remains uncertain, as there was one nonresponder. Scalp repertoires also include resident alphabeta T cells from normal skin.

V gave up 6 bases and J gave up 7 bases, with 22 bases separating them. CDR3 length: 16 amino acids. Germline-derived CDR1 and CDR2 are SNHLY and FYNNEI. The sample in question was CD8+ T cells sorted from blood, obtained at week 24, from a patient treated with tofacitinib. The sequence came from a human donor with alopecia areata. The chain couples TRBV2 to TRBJ2-1; perhaps TRBD1 as D (6 bases). The CDR3 is CASRGPGDIPRNEQFF. The CDR3 bases are TGTGCCAGCAGGGGCCCAGGGGACATCCCACGAAATGAGCAGTTCTTC.